What follows are 32 T cell receptor beta chains derived from one specimen sequenced in a study of technical replicates of blood from a few donors. The protocol was immunoSEQ multiplex PCR, while the TCRdb copy is restricted to in-frame clones and leaves out a portion. This table has 55,000 to 65,000 clones, approximately 86% appearing once. The sequencing sample was made of PBMCs. These TCRs come from a human donor in good health. Some clones in this sample may be carry-over from other donors' samples.

The gene calls are TRBV29-1 and TRBJ2-1; TRBD1 is a possible D gene (5 bases). Germline CDR1 reads SQVTM; CDR2 reads ANQGSEA. The CDR3 loop spans 12 amino acids. The V and J ends lost 3 bases and 7 bases respectively, with 10 bases between them. The CDR3 sequence: CSVDRGRNEQFF. The CDR3 bases are TGCAGCGTTGATAGGGGTAGGAATGAGCAGTTCTTC.

The chain carries TRBV19 and TRBJ1-1; TRBD1 aligns across 7 bases. This CDR3 has 15 residues. Germline values: CDR1 LNHDA, CDR2 SQIVND (reference sequence). V lost 3 bases to trimming and J lost 0 bases; unmatched junction nucleotides: 4. The CDR3 DNA is TGTGCCAGTAGTATTACAGGGGACATGAACACTGAAGCTTTCTTT. Encoded protein: CASSITGDMNTEAFF. The complete variable domain, with remaining parts taken from reference TRBV19 and TRBJ1-1, reads DGGITQSPKYLFRKEGQNVTLSCEQNLNHDAMYWYRQDPGQGLRLIYYSQIVNDFQKGDIAEGYSVSREKKESFPLTVTSAQKNPTAFYLCASSITGDMNTEAFFGQGTRLTVV.

This chain connects TRBV1 to TRBJ2-7; the table gives TRBD2 as D, unverified against the DNA. TRBV1 is classified as a pseudogene. The CDR3 is 15 amino acids. As DNA, the CDR3 is TGCACCAGCAGCCAGAGGACTAGCGGGAACTACGAGCAGTACTTC. Encoded protein: CTSSQRTSGNYEQYF.

The V call is TRBV11-2, the J call TRBJ2-1; TRBD2 matches at 7 bases. Trimming cost V 7 bases and J 8 bases; bases outside gene matches: 17. Germline CDR1 and CDR2: SGHAT and FQNNGV. This CDR3 has 16 residues. The CDR3 DNA reads as TGTGCCAGCAACCCCGATCTGGGAGGGCCCGAGGATGAGCAGTTCTTC. Its translation is CASNPDLGGPEDEQFF.

This clone is a singleton in its sample. V usage is TRBV9 and J usage is TRBJ2-6, with D possibly TRBD1 on 6 matching bases. The CDR3 contains 16 residues. Germline loops: CDR1 SGDLS, CDR2 YYNGEE. V was clipped by 0 bases and J by 4 bases, with 11 bases between them. The CDR3 DNA reads as TGTGCCAGCAGCGTAGGGACAGTTCGCGGGGCCAACGTCCTGACTTTC. Translated: CASSVGTVRGANVLTF.

The J gene is TRBJ1-4, the V gene TRBV30; no clear D. The CDR3 spans 14 residues. V was clipped by 2 bases and J by 5 bases, with 12 bases between them. Germline V CDR1 and CDR2: GTSNPN, SVGIG (reference sequence). This CDR3 is CAWSREAGNEKLFF. CDR3 nucleotide sequence: TGTGCCTGGAGTCGGGAGGCTGGGAATGAAAAACTGTTTTTT.

The chain is built from TRBV7-2 and TRBJ2-2; TRBD1 aligns across 7 bases. The germline CDR1 and CDR2 sequences are SGHTA and FQGNSA. There are 16 residues in the CDR3. V was pared by 4 bases and J by 1 base, with 6 bases of the junction left unmatched. The CDR3, as DNA: TGTGCCAGCAGCTCGTCGACAGGGAGGAACACCGGGGAGCTGTTTTTT. It translates to CASSSSTGRNTGELFF.

At least ten counts were recorded for this clone. V and J are TRBV7-2 and TRBJ2-3; D not certain. Germline CDR1 and CDR2: SGHTA and FQGNSA. V was pared by 1 base and J by 0 bases, with 8 bases between. The CDR3 runs to 15 residues. The CDR3 sequence: CASSLVAGSTDTQYF. CDR3 DNA sequence: TGTGCCAGCAGCTTAGTTGCCGGGAGCACAGATACGCAGTATTTT.

The rearrangement uses TRBV15 and TRBJ2-7, with D uncertain. This CDR3 has 14 residues. Germline V gene data show CDR1 as LNHNV and CDR2 as YYDKDF (reference sequence). Trimming took 7 bases from V and 0 from J, leaving 13 bases between them. The CDR3 loop is CATTKTPHSYEQYF. CDR3 DNA sequence: TGTGCCACCACGAAGACACCCCACTCCTACGAGCAGTACTTC.

The CDR3: CASSRNRDTDTQYF. Written as DNA, the CDR3 is TGTGCCAGCAGTCGTAACAGGGACACAGATACGCAGTATTTT. The chain is built from TRBV6-5 and TRBJ2-3; D possibly corresponds to TRBD1 (6 bases). Germline assignment: CDR1 MNHEY and CDR2 SVGAGI. This CDR3 region has 14 residues. The V gene lost 5 bases and the J gene lost 2 bases, with 11 bases spanning the gap.

V and J are TRBV10-3 and TRBJ2-5; 9 bases match TRBD2. Germline CDR1 ENHRY, CDR2 SYGVKD. The junction had 4 bases not matched to a gene; V was cut back by 3 bases and J by 2 bases. The CDR3 totals 15 residues. Here the CDR3 reads CAISDRTSAQETQYF. CDR3 nucleotide sequence: TGTGCCATCAGTGACCGGACTAGCGCGCAAGAGACCCAGTACTTC.

The rearrangement uses TRBV6-6 and TRBJ1-3, with a weak D call TRBD1 (5 bases). The CDR3 spans 15 residues. Trimming shortened V by 5 bases and J by 4 bases, and 15 bases separated the two germline ends. CDR1 and CDR2 (germline): MNHNY, SVGAGI (reference sequence). The CDR3 loop is CASSTWGVSGNTIYF. The CDR3 DNA sequence: TGTGCCAGCAGTACTTGGGGGGTGTCAGGAAACACCATATATTTT.

The CDR3 loop is CASSVTGGQPQHF. For the CDR3, the DNA is TGTGCCAGCAGCGTGACGGGGGGCCAGCCCCAGCATTTT. This chain uses TRBV5-8 with TRBJ1-5; a weak D match, TRBD1 (6 bases). Germline CDR1 and CDR2: SGHTS and YDEGEE. The CDR3 covers 13 residues. The V end lost 4 bases, the J end lost 7 bases, and 12 bases lay between the germline ends.

The chain recombines TRBV5-1 with TRBJ1-1; no definite D call. Germline loops: CDR1 SGHRS, CDR2 YFSETQ. This CDR3 region has 15 residues. V was trimmed by 4 bases and J by 1 base, leaving 14 bases between them. Here the CDR3 DNA reads TGCGCCAGCAGCCCCCTGGCGGCTACGAACACTGAAGCTTTCTTT. Its protein is CASSPLAATNTEAFF.

The genes are TRBV7-8 and TRBJ2-7; D might be TRBD2 (6 bases). The ends were cut back, 5 bases at V and 6 bases at J, with 23 bases in the middle. This CDR3 has 16 amino acids. Looked up from germline, CDR1 is SGHVS and CDR2 is FQNEAQ. CDR3: CASSPSGRWEFGEQYF. The CDR3 bases are TGTGCCAGCAGCCCGAGCGGGCGGTGGGAGTTTGGCGAGCAGTACTTC.

This clone was picked up a small number of times. This chain connects TRBV5-8 to TRBJ1-2; D might be TRBD1 (5 bases). Germline assignment: CDR1 SGHTS and CDR2 YDEGEE. V dropped 0 bases and J dropped 4 bases, with 19 bases sitting between them. This CDR3 has 17 amino acids. The chain's CDR3 is CASSLAQGAVIVYGYTF. The CDR3 region has the DNA TGTGCCAGCAGCTTGGCCCAGGGTGCTGTAATTGTCTATGGCTACACCTTC.

The chain combines TRBV2 with TRBJ1-3; 8 bases agree with TRBD1. Germline V gives CDR1 SNHLY, CDR2 FYNNEI. V dropped 6 bases and J dropped 4; count of bases not matched to a gene: 11. The CDR3 is 16 amino acids. CDR3 residues: CASRPTDRGKGNTIYF. As DNA, the CDR3 is TGTGCCAGCAGACCGACTGACAGGGGCAAAGGAAACACCATATATTTT.

This clone came up many times. This chain connects TRBV18 to TRBJ1-1; possible D gene TRBD1, 6 bases. CDR1 is KGHSH and CDR2 is LQKENI in the germline V gene. Trimming shortened V by 1 base and J by 4 bases, and 10 bases separated the two germline ends. CDR3 length: 14 amino acids. CDR3 nucleotides: TGTGCCAGCTCACCACGAACAGGGCTCACTGAAGCTTTCTTT. It yields the protein CASSPRTGLTEAFF.

The chain employs TRBV2 and TRBJ2-3; TRBD1 or TRBD2 may be the D gene (5 bases each). V shed 8 bases and J shed 6 bases, with 12 bases lying between them. The CDR3 is 12 amino acids. Germline CDR1 SNHLY, CDR2 FYNNEI. The CDR3 sequence: CASGEEGDTQYF. As DNA, the CDR3 is TGTGCCAGCGGCGAAGAGGGGGATACGCAGTATTTT. Using reference TRBV2 and TRBJ2-3 for the parts outside the CDR3, the full variable domain is EPEVTQTPSHQVTQMGQEVILRCVPISNHLYFYWYRQILGQKVEFLVSFYNNEISEKSEIFDDQFSVERPDGSNFTLKIRSTKLEDSAMYFCASGEEGDTQYFGPGTRLTVL.

The V call is TRBV7-9, the J call TRBJ1-1, with D possibly matching TRBD1 (5 bases). This CDR3 has 14 residues. Trimming pared 5 bases from V and 0 bases from J, leaving 10 bases between. Germline loops: CDR1 SEHNR, CDR2 FQNEAQ (reference sequence). The CDR3, as DNA: TGTGCCAGCAGCCCCCAGGACATGAACACTGAAGCTTTCTTT. Its protein product is CASSPQDMNTEAFF.

This clone is labeled as medium-sized. This chain connects TRBV6-5 to TRBJ1-1; 7 nucleotides line up with TRBD1. With 6 bases clipped from V and 2 bases from J, the junction kept 3 bases outside the gene matches. CDR3 length: 13 amino acids. The germline gives CDR1 MNHEY, CDR2 SVGAGI. CDR3 amino acids: CASRGQLNTEAFF. The CDR3 bases are TGTGCCAGCAGGGGACAGCTTAACACTGAAGCTTTCTTT.

The rearrangement links TRBV10-3 to TRBJ2-3; TRBD2 agrees at 9 bases. CDR3 length: 16 amino acids. After removal of 2 bases from V and 5 bases from J, the junction contained 8 bases not matched to a gene. CDR1 and CDR2 (germline): ENHRY, SYGVKD. CDR3 sequence reads: CAISEKLAGTVDTQYF. CDR3 bases: TGTGCCATCAGTGAGAAACTAGCGGGCACCGTAGATACGCAGTATTTT.

The V and J genes are TRBV19 and TRBJ2-2; a weak D match, TRBD2 (5 bases). The CDR3 contains 15 residues. V shed 4 bases and J shed 5 bases, with 14 bases lying between them. CDR1 is LNHDA, CDR2 SQIVND, per germline (reference sequence). The CDR3 spells CASSTAGGQTGELFF. The DNA of the CDR3 is TGTGCCAGTAGTACCGCAGGCGGGCAGACCGGGGAGCTGTTTTTT.

The chain links TRBV30 to TRBJ2-2; 14 positions agree with TRBD2. CDR1 GTSNPN and CDR2 SVGIG come from the germline V gene (reference sequence). The CDR3 covers 20 residues. Trimming at V came to 4 bases and at J to 6 bases, leaving 19 bases not matched to a gene. The CDR3 is CAWTRTSGLAGVYIAGELFF. The CDR3 DNA follows: TGTGCCTGGACTCGAACCTCGGGACTAGCGGGAGTATATATCGCCGGGGAGCTGTTTTTT.

This chain joins TRBV10-3 and TRBJ2-3; 9 positions agree with TRBD2. CDR1 is ENHRY, CDR2 SYGVKD, per germline. Trimming took 8 bases from V and 2 from J; bases not matched to a gene: 5. The CDR3 loop spans 14 amino acids. The CDR3 sequence is CAIGKGLATDTQYF. CDR3 DNA sequence: TGTGCCATCGGGAAGGGACTAGCCACAGATACGCAGTATTTT.

There are a few counts of this clone. This chain connects TRBV9 to TRBJ1-3; 7 bases are a match to TRBD1. J was trimmed by 6 bases and V by 3 bases; bases with no gene match: 12. Looked up from germline, CDR1 is SGDLS and CDR2 is YYNGEE. CDR3 length: 16 amino acids. CDR3 region: CASSATTGYTKNTIYF. The CDR3 coding sequence is TGTGCCAGCAGCGCCACGACAGGGTACACGAAAAACACCATATATTTT.

J is TRBJ2-7 and V is TRBV7-8, with TRBD1 matching over 8 bases. Germline values: CDR1 SGHVS, CDR2 FQNEAQ. V lost 6 bases and J lost 6; bases outside the gene matches: 10. The CDR3 covers 14 residues. CDR3 in DNA: TGTGCCAGCAGTTCAGGGACAGGCCAGCGCGAGCAGTACTTC. This encodes CASSSGTGQREQYF.

This chain uses TRBV19 with TRBJ2-7; D possibly corresponds to TRBD1 (6 bases). The CDR3 runs 14 residues. Trimming shortened V by 5 bases and J by 2 bases, and 13 bases separated the two germline ends. The germline V gene encodes CDR1 LNHDA and CDR2 SQIVND (reference sequence). This CDR3 reads CASSGDDRTYEQYF. The CDR3 nucleotides are TGTGCCAGTAGTGGAGACGACAGGACCTACGAGCAGTACTTC.

The V call is TRBV4-3, the J call TRBJ2-7, with 7 nucleotides matching TRBD1. Unmatched junction bases numbered 8, after V lost 2 bases and J lost 4 bases. Germline V gene data show CDR1 as LGHNA and CDR2 as YSLEER. The CDR3 has 15 residues. The CDR3 sequence is CASSQNRGFGYEQYF. The CDR3 coding sequence is TGCGCCAGCAGCCAAAACAGGGGTTTCGGGTACGAGCAGTACTTC.

As concerns this clone: Sequence at one end of the junction differs from germline and may be a read error. This rearrangement joins TRBV20-1 to TRBJ2-1, with 7 bases lining up with TRBD2. The CDR3 is 11 amino acids. Per the germline V gene, CDR1 is DFQATT and CDR2 is SNEGSKA (reference sequence). This chain's CDR3 is CSASPGLTLVF. In nucleotides, the CDR3 is TGCAGTGCTAGCCCGGGACTAACACTAGTCTTC.

This clone was counted a few times. The CDR3 nucleotides are TGTGCCAGCAGCCTGGGGACAGGGGATAATTCACCCCTCCACTTT. Residues: CASSLGTGDNSPLHF. This chain uses TRBV5-6 with TRBJ1-6, with 10 positions matching TRBD1. Germline V CDR1 and CDR2: SGHDT, YYEEEE. V lost 4 bases, J lost 5 bases, and 3 bases stayed unmatched. The CDR3 runs 15 residues.

The chain recombines TRBV29-1 with TRBJ2-7, with D maybe TRBD2 (7 bases). Trimming removed 6 bases at V and 2 bases at J, with 11 bases between. This CDR3 is built from 12 residues. Germline values: CDR1 SQVTM, CDR2 ANQGSEA. CDR3 protein: CSVLGGAYEQYF. For the CDR3, the DNA is TGCAGCGTCTTAGGGGGGGCCTACGAGCAGTACTTC.